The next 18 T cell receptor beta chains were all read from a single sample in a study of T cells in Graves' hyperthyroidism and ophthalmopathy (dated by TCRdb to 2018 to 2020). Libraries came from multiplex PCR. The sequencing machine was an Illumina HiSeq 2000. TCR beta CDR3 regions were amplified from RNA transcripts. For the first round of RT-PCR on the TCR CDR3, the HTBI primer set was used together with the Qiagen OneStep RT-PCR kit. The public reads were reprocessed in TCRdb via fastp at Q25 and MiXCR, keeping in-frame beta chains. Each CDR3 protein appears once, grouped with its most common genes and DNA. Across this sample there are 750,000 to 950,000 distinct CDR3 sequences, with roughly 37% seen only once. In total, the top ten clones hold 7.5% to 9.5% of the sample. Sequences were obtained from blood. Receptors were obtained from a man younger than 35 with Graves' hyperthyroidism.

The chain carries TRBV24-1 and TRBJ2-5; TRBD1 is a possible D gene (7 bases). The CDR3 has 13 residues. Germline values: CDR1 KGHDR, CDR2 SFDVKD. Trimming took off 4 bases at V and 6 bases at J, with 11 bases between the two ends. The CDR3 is CATSDAGGKTQYF. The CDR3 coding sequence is TGTGCCACCAGTGACGCAGGGGGGAAGACCCAGTACTTC.

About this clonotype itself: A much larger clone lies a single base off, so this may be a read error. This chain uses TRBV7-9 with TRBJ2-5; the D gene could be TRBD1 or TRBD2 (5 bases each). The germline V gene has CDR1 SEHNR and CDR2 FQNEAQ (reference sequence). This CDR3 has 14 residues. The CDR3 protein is CTSSLGRGEETQYF. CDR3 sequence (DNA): TGTACCAGCAGCTTAGGAAGGGGAGAAGAGACCCAGTACTTC. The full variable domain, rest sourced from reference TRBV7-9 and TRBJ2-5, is DTGVSQNPRHKITKRGQNVTFRCDPISEHNRLYWYRQTLGQGPEFLTYFQNEAQLEKSRLLSDRFSAERPKGSFSTLEIQRTEQGDSAMYLCTSSLGRGEETQYFGPGTRLLVL.

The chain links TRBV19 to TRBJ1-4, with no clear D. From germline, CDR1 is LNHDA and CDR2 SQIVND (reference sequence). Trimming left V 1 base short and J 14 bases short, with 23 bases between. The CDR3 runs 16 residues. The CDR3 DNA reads TGTGCCAGTAGTATAGCCCGCCCGCCAGACAAAAGCCGGCTGTTTTTT. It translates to CASSIARPPDKSRLFF.

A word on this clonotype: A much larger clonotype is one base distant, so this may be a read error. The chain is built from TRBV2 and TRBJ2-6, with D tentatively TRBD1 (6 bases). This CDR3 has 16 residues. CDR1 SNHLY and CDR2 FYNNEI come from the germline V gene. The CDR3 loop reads CASKSQGVSGTNVLTF. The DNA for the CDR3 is TGTGCCAGCAAGTCACAGGGAGTGTCTGGGACCAACGTCCTGACTTTC.

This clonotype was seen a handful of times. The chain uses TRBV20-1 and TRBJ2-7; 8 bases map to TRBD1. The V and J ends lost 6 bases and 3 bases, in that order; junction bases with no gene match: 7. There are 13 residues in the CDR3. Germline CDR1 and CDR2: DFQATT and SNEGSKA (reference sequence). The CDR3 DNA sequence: TGCAGTGCCCCTAGACAGGGGAACTACGAGCAGTACTTC. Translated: CSAPRQGNYEQYF.

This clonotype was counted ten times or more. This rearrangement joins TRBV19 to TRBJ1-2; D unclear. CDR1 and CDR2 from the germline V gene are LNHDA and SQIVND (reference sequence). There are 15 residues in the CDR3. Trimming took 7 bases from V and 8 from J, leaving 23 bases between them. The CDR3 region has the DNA TGTGCCAGTACGGGAAGAGGGAGGTTTACCGGAGGCTACACCTTC. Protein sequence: CASTGRGRFTGGYTF.

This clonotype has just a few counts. CDR3 DNA sequence: TGTGCCAGCAGTTACGCTAGCGGGAGGACCCAGTACTTC. As protein: CASSYASGRTQYF. V is TRBV6-6 and J is TRBJ2-5; 10 positions match TRBD2. This CDR3 spans 13 amino acids. After removal of 2 bases from V and 7 bases from J, the junction contained 1 base not matched to a gene. Germline CDR1 MNHNY, CDR2 SVGAGI (reference sequence).

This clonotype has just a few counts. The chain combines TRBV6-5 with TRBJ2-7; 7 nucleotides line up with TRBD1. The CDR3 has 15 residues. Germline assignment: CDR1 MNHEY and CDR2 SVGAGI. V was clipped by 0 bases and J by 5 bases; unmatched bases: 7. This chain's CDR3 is CASSYSMDRTHEQYF. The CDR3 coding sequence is TGTGCCAGCAGTTACTCGATGGACAGGACCCACGAGCAGTACTTC.

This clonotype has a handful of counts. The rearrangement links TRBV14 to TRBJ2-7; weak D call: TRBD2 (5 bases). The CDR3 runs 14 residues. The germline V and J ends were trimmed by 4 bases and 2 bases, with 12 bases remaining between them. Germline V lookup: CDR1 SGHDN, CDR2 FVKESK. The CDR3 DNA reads TGTGCCAGCAGCCTCCTTGACGGGACCTACGAGCAGTACTTC. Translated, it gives CASSLLDGTYEQYF.

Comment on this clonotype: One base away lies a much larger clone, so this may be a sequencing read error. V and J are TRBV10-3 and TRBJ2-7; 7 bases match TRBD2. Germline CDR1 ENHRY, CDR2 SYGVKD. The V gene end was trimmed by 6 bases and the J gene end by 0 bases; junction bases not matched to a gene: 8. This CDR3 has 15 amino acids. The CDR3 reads CAIRPGRGDSYEQYF. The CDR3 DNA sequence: TGTGCCATCAGACCAGGACGGGGGGACTCCTACGAGCAGTACTTC.

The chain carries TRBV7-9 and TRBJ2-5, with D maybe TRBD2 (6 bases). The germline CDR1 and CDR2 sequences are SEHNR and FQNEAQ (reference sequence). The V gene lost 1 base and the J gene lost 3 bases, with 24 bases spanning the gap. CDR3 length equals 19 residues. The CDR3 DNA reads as TGTGCCAGCAGCTTAGGCGCTGGATGGGGCGGGACTTCTAAAGAGACCCAGTACTTC. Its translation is CASSLGAGWGGTSKETQYF.

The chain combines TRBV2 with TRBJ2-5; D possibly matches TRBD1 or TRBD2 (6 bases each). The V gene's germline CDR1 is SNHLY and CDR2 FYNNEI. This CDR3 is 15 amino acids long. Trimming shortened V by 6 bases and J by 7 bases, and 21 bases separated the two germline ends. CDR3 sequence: CASSFGGARRGTQYF. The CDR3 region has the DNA TGTGCCAGCAGCTTCGGGGGCGCCCGCCGTGGGACCCAGTACTTC.

The CDR3 nucleotides are TGTGCCAGCAGTGGGGTTGGCAGCTCTGGGGCCAACGTCCTGACTTTC. It encodes CASSGVGSSGANVLTF. J is TRBJ2-6 and V is TRBV25-1; D ambiguous. This CDR3 has 16 residues. V lost 4 bases, J lost 0 bases, and 10 bases lay in between. Per the germline V gene, CDR1 is MGHDK and CDR2 is SYGVNS. The variable domain in full, with the rest retrieved from reference TRBV25-1 and TRBJ2-6, is EADIYQTPRYLVIGTGKKITLECSQTMGHDKMYWYQQDPGMELHLIHYSYGVNSTEKGDLSSESTVSRIRTEHFPLTLESARPSHTSQYLCASSGVGSSGANVLTFGAGSRLTVL.

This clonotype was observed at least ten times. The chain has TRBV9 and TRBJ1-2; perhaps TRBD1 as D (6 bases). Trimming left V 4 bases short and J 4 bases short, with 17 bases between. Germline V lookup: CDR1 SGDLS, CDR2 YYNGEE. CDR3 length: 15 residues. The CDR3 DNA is TGTGCCAGCAGCCCACAACAGGGAAGCCGCTATGGCTACACCTTC. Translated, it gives CASSPQQGSRYGYTF.

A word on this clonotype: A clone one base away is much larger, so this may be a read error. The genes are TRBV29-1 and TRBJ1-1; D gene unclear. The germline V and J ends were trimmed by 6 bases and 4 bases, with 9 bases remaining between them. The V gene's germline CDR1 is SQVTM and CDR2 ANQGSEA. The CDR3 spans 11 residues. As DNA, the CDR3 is TGCAGCGTCCAGGCGAGCACTGAAGCTTTCTTT. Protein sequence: CSVQASTEAFF.

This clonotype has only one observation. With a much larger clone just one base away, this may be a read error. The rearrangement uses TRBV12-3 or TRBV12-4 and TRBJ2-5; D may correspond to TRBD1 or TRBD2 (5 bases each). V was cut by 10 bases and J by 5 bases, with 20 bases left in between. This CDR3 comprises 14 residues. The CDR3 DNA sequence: TGTGCCACCGTAGGGGAGTCAGGAAGGGAGACCCAGTACTTC. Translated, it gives CATVGESGRETQYF.

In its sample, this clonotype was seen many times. CDR3 amino acids: CASTANTEAFF. The CDR3 nucleotides read TGTGCCAGCACCGCTAACACTGAAGCTTTCTTT. The chain joins TRBV2 to TRBJ1-1; D not resolved. V was trimmed by 7 bases and J by 2 bases, leaving 5 bases between them. CDR1 and CDR2 (germline): SNHLY, FYNNEI. The CDR3 covers 11 residues.

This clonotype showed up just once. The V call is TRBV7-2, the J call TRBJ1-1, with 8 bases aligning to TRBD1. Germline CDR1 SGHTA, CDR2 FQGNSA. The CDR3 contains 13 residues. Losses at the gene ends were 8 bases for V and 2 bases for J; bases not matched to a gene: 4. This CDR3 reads CASPQGVNTEAFF. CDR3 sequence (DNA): TGTGCCAGCCCACAGGGGGTAAACACTGAAGCTTTCTTT.